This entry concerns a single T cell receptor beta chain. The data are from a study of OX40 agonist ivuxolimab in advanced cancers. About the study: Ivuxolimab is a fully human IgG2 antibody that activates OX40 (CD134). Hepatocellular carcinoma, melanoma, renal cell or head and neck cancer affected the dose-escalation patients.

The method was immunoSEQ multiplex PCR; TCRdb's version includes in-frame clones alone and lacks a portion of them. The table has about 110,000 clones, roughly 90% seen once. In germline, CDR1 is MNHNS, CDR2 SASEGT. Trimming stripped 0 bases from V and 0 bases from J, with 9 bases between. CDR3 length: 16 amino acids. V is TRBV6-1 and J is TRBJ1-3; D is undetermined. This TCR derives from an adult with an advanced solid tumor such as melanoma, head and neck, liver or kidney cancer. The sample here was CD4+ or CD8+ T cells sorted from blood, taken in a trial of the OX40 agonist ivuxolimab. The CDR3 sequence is CASSEATGISGNTIYF. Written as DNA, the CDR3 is TGTGCCAGCAGTGAAGCGACGGGTATCTCTGGAAACACCATATATTTT.